The entry that follows covers one T cell receptor (beta chain) sequence. The record originates from a study of control samples from healthy donors and cancer patients. The repertoire was sequenced with immunoSEQ multiplex PCR; TCRdb's copy has only in-frame clones and lacks some. The sample holds over 30,000 clones; about 88% are singletons and the top ten take about 1.6%. Germline lookup yields CDR1 SGHDT and CDR2 YYEEEE. The CDR3 is 15 amino acids. V shed 0 bases and J shed 7 bases, with 14 bases lying between them. Sequencing was done on a sample of PBMCs. The sequence was collected from a woman aged 40 to 50 with lung cancer. The gene calls are TRBV5-6 and TRBJ1-5, with D possibly matching TRBD1 (6 bases). CDR3 protein: CASSLAAEGVQPQHF. The CDR3 region has the DNA TGTGCCAGCAGCTTGGCCGCCGAGGGGGTACAGCCCCAGCATTTT.